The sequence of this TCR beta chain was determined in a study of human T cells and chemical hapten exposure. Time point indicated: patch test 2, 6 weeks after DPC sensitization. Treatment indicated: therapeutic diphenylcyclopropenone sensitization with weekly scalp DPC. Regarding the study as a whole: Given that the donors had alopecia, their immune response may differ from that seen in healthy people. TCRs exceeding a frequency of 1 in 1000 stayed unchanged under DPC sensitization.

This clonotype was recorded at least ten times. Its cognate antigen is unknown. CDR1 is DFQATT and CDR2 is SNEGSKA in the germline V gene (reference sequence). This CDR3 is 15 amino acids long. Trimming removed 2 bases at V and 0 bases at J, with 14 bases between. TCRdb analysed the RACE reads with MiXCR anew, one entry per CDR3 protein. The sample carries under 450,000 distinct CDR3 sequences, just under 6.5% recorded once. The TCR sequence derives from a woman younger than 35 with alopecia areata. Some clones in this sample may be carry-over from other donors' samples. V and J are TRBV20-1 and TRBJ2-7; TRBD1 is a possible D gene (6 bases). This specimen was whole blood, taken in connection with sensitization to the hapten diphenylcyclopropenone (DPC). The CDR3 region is CSARLDSASSYEQYF. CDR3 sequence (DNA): TGCAGTGCTAGACTGGACAGCGCAAGCTCCTACGAGCAGTACTTC.